Listed below are T cell receptor beta chains from one sample, sequenced in a study of cytomegalovirus exposure and HLA in healthy donors. The table came from immunoSEQ multiplex PCR; TCRdb's copy has only in-frame clones and leaves some out. Of some 150,000 clones in the sample, 63% were seen once. Sequences were obtained from PBMCs. These receptors were collected from a woman in her sixties in good health and CMV-seropositive. Both conserved end residues are part of each CDR3. The D gene is left open where the match is weak. Clone size is given for some rows only: seen once, a few or many times, or a class if the clone is expanded.

J gene	clone size	V gene	D gene	CDR3 protein	CDR3 DNA
TRBJ1-2	.	TRBV27	TRBD1	CASRATGSLYGYTF	TGTGCCAGCAGGGCGACAGGGTCTTTGTATGGCTACACCTTC
TRBJ2-7	.	TRBV2	TRBD1	CANLPRDRAYEQYF	TGTGCCAACCTCCCCCGGGACAGGGCCTACGAGCAGTACTTC
TRBJ2-1	few	TRBV7-3	TRBD2	CASSLDMGLAGGAEQFF	TGTGCCAGCAGCTTAGATATGGGACTAGCGGGAGGCGCTGAGCAGTTCTTC
TRBJ1-6	.	TRBV6-5	TRBD1	CASSLRTGSYNSPLHF	TGTGCCAGCAGTTTGAGGACAGGCTCATATAATTCACCCCTCCACTTT
TRBJ1-6	.	TRBV11-2	TRBD1	CASSGEGTGSSPLHF	TGTGCCAGCAGCGGTGAGGGGACAGGTAGTTCACCCCTCCACTTT
TRBJ1-4	.	TRBV30	.	CAWSEGNTRGEKLFF	TGTGCCTGGAGTGAAGGGAACACCAGGGGTGAAAAACTGTTTTTT
TRBJ2-2	.	TRBV19	TRBD2	CASSSSGRYTGELFF	TGTGCCAGTAGTAGTAGCGGGAGATACACCGGGGAGCTGTTTTTT
TRBJ1-3	once	TRBV5-6	.	CASSFDSLGSGNTIYF	TGTGCCAGCAGCTTTGACAGCCTCGGCTCTGGAAACACCATATATTTT
TRBJ2-5	.	TRBV10-3	TRBD2	CASMGPGSGMGGETQYF	TGTGCCTCCATGGGCCCCGGATCTGGGATGGGAGGGGAGACCCAGTACTTC
TRBJ1-5	.	TRBV30	TRBD1	CAWTDGQGDNQPQHF	TGTGCCTGGACAGATGGACAGGGGGACAATCAGCCCCAGCATTTT
TRBJ1-3	.	TRBV15	.	CATSRDRFSGNTIYF	TGTGCCACCAGCAGAGATCGGTTCTCTGGAAACACCATATATTTT
TRBJ2-7	.	TRBV19	.	CASSMQGNAYEQYF	TGTGCCAGTAGTATGCAGGGGAATGCCTACGAGCAGTACTTC
TRBJ1-5	.	TRBV19	.	CASSMSFGGARNQPQHF	TGTGCCAGTAGTATGAGTTTTGGGGGGGCGAGGAATCAGCCCCAGCATTTT
TRBJ2-7	.	TRBV7-8	TRBD2	CASSPFPPTSAFSYEQYF	TGTGCCAGCAGCCCCTTCCCCCCTACTAGCGCTTTCTCCTACGAGCAGTACTTC
TRBJ2-7	.	TRBV27	.	CASSSGANYEQYF	TGTGCCAGCAGTTCTGGGGCGAACTACGAGCAGTACTTC
TRBJ1-1	few	TRBV28	.	CAYSKLNTEAFF	TGTGCTTACTCGAAATTGAACACTGAAGCTTTCTTT
TRBJ2-3	.	TRBV9	TRBD2	CASSVGQGGTDTQYF	TGTGCCAGCAGCGTAGGCCAGGGAGGGACAGATACGCAGTATTTT
TRBJ2-4	few	TRBV28	.	CASSLAPSKNIQYF	TGTGCCAGCAGCCTGGCCCCCTCCAAAAACATTCAGTACTTC
TRBJ2-1	.	TRBV15	TRBD2	CATSRDPSGDNEQFF	TGTGCCACCAGCAGAGATCCTAGCGGAGACAATGAGCAGTTCTTC
TRBJ1-1	.	TRBV4-3	TRBD1	CASSQDRGNTEAFF	TGCGCCAGCAGCCAGGACAGGGGGAACACTGAAGCTTTCTTT
TRBJ2-2	few	TRBV7-2	.	CASSSLYTGELFF	TGTGCCAGCAGCTCGCTCTATACCGGGGAGCTGTTTTTT
TRBJ2-5	.	TRBV11-3	.	CASSLGWGQTQYF	TGTGCCAGCAGCTTGGGTTGGGGGCAGACCCAGTACTTC
TRBJ1-1	few	TRBV28	.	CASTASPGRERTEAFF	TGTGCCAGCACAGCCTCTCCGGGGAGGGAGAGAACTGAAGCTTTCTTT
TRBJ2-3	.	TRBV7-6	TRBD2	CASSLFQTSGRGDTQYF	TGTGCCAGCAGCCTTTTCCAGACTAGCGGGAGGGGGGATACGCAGTATTTT
TRBJ2-7	.	TRBV5-1	TRBD1	CASSLWTGPTYEQYF	TGCGCCAGCAGCTTGTGGACAGGGCCGACCTACGAGCAGTACTTC
TRBJ1-5	.	TRBV28	.	CASSPPGPQHF	TGTGCCAGCAGCCCCCCCGGGCCCCAGCATTTT
TRBJ1-3	.	TRBV4-3	.	CASSQDGASSSGNTIYF	TGCGCCAGCAGCCAAGATGGGGCGTCGAGCTCTGGAAACACCATATATTTT
TRBJ2-1	.	TRBV12-2	.	CASRCCQCFSGRASEQFF	TGTGCAAGTCGCTGTTGCCAATGCTTTAGCGGGAGGGCCAGTGAGCAGTTCTTC
TRBJ2-1	once	TRBV7-2	TRBD2	CASSLASGRDEQFF	TGTGCCAGCAGCTTAGCTAGCGGGAGGGATGAGCAGTTCTTC